This TCR beta chain was observed in a study of identical twins. Looked up from germline, CDR1 is SGHDN and CDR2 is FVKESK. The CDR3 is 21 amino acids. V gave up 0 bases and J gave up 6 bases; unmatched junction bases: 16. Template switching supplied a universal primer site; unique molecular identifiers were carried on the cDNA. TCRdb reprocessed the 5' RACE reads with MiXCR, giving one entry per CDR3 protein. Among around 340,000 distinct CDR3 sequences listed, roughly an eighth were seen once. Separately, the same data were catalogued under a study of yellow fever vaccine responses in identical twins.

The sequenced material came from CD8+ T cells sorted from blood. The clonotype originates from a woman aged 18 to 35 in good health. The chain is built from TRBV14 and TRBJ2-1; 14 bases are a match to TRBD2. In DNA form, the CDR3 reads TGTGCCAGCAGCCAAGATGACCCGGGACTAGCGGGGGCCGAGTCCGGCAATGAGCAGTTCTTC. This codes for CASSQDDPGLAGAESGNEQFF.